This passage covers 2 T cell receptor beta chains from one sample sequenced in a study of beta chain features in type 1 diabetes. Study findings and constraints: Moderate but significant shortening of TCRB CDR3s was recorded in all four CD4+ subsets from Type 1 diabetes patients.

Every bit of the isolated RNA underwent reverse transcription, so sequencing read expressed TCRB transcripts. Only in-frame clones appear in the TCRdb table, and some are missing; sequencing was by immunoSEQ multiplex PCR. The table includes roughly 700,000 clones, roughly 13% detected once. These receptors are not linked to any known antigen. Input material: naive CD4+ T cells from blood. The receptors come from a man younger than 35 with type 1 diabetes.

CDR3 protein: CASEDNRSWELFF. The CDR3 DNA is TGTGCCAGCGAGGACAATCGATCCTGGGAGCTGTTTTTT. This sequence joins TRBV5-5 and TRBJ2-2, with D possibly matching TRBD1 (5 bases). Trimming removed 7 bases at V and 9 bases at J, with 16 bases between. Germline assignment: CDR1 SGHKS and CDR2 YYEKEE (reference sequence). This CDR3 is built from 13 residues.

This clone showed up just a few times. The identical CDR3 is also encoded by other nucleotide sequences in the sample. The CDR3, as DNA: TGTGCCAGCTCACCCGGGACAGGGGAATACAATGAGCAGTTCTTC. Its translation: CASSPGTGEYNEQFF. This chain links TRBV18 with TRBJ2-1; 10 nucleotides line up with TRBD1. The germline gives CDR1 KGHSH, CDR2 LQKENI. The CDR3 sequence is 15 residues long. V trimming: 3 bases; J trimming: 4 bases; junction bases outside the gene matches: 3.